This paragraph reports one T cell receptor (beta chain). Other DNA sequences in this specimen translate into the identical CDR3. This entry is derived from a study of blood T cell repertoires in COVID-19. About the study: Samples representing acute and convalescent COVID-19 were sourced from the United States, Italy and Spain. From T cells, B-cell-depleted T cells, or PBMCs came the material, which was cDNA or gDNA.

Assay: immunoSEQ multiplex PCR; the TCRdb copy retains only in-frame clones and omits some. There are roughly 220,000 clones in the sample; 84% occur only once, and 5.1% lies in the top ten. The CDR3 is 13 amino acids. V was trimmed by 4 bases and J by 4 bases, leaving 10 bases between them. Looked up from germline, CDR1 is SGHRS and CDR2 is YFSETQ. The TCR comes from a woman aged 60 to 75 who had recovered from COVID-19. The chain links TRBV5-1 to TRBJ2-3; tentatively, D is TRBD2 (6 bases). Sequenced material: peripheral blood. The CDR3 DNA follows: TGCGCCAGCAGCCCAAGACTAGCAGATACGCAGTATTTT. Residues: CASSPRLADTQYF.